The entry below describes one T cell receptor (beta chain). This clonotype was seen a few times. Its antigen target is currently unknown. No base quality values were provided; no much bigger clone lies one nucleotide off. The entry originates in a study of T-cell memory formation after mild COVID-19 (dated by TCRdb to about 2021). Background for the entire study: Most TCR sequence clusters were specific to one of the two donors. T-cell clones expanding and contracting after mild COVID-19 in a couple of donors were tracked by longitudinal TCRalpha and TCRbeta repertoire sequencing. The cohort was made up of two young adult volunteers, one female and one male, who were previously healthy.

What the study reported, not specific to this receptor: Clones contracting from day 15 to 85 had balanced CD4/CD8 phenotypes, while a second wave expanding from day 15 to 37 was biased towards CD4+. The study included only a couple of mild cases, and larger cohorts that include severe cases with pre-infection samples were judged to be necessary. Some responding clones were detected in pre-infection memory, which suggested that pre-existing cross-reactive memory T cells had joined the SARS-CoV-2 response. Contracting CD4+ clones appeared mostly in the CM and EM memory subsets, whereas CD8+ clones were enriched in EMRA. SARS-CoV-2 specificity was not confirmed for the second-wave clones peaking on day 37.

Instrument used: Illumina NovaSeq 6000. cDNA libraries for TCRalpha and TCRbeta were prepared by 5'RACE using constant-segment primers, with sample barcodes and unique molecular identifiers added. Trizol reagent was used to extract RNA from every sample. Library amplification was performed in two PCR steps, and a second sample barcode and Illumina TruSeq adapters were introduced in the second step. Sequencing of the libraries was done on an Illumina NovaSeq, producing 2 x 150 bp paired-end reads. For the original study's pipeline: Reads were demultiplexed and collapsed into UMI-guided consensus sequences with migec v1.2.7. Using mixcr v2.1.11, UMI consensuses were aligned to TRA and TRB V and J templates and then assembled into clonotypes. Expanded or contracted clonotypes were those called significant by both edgeR and NoisET, with noise models trained on biological replicates. edgeR calls used a false discovery rate-adjusted p below 0.01 and a log2 fold-change threshold of 1. PCA with hierarchical clustering of max-normalized trajectories of the 1000 most abundant clonotypes was used as exploratory dynamics analysis. The CD4 or CD8 phenotype of responding clones was assigned using the separately sequenced CD4+ and CD8+ repertoires. The public reads were quality trimmed at Q25 with fastp and then assembled into clones with MiXCR by TCRdb, keeping productive beta chains. Records with the same CDR3 protein are collapsed into one entry carrying the most frequent genes and DNA. The V and J calls were not made by the authors but by TCRdb's processing. The sample contains roughly 250,000 distinct CDR3 sequences, roughly 15% of them found a single time. Around 3.7% of the sample goes to the ten largest clones.

PBMCs were isolated by Ficoll-Paque density gradient centrifugation. Source material: PBMCs or a T cell subset sorted from them (not recorded which). This TCR was sampled from a man aged 18 to 29 who had mild COVID-19 (a few samples of this study predate the infection). The sample titles of this study are shuffled in the database, so cell type and time point are left out; the donor was told from shared clones.

The base sequence is TGTGCCAGTACAGGGCACACCGGGGAGCTGTTTTTT. This translates into CASTGHTGELFF. In this chain, TRBV7-3 is recombined with TRBJ2-2; the D region possibly corresponds to TRBD1 (6 bases align). According to the germline V gene, CDR1 reads SGHTA and CDR2 reads FQGTGA. Trimming takes 9 bases from V and 3 bases from J, and the germline ends sit 8 bases apart. The CDR3 goes from the cysteine to the phenylalanine over 12 residues. The only DNA kept is the CDR3, 36 bases in frame from the first base.